The clone carrying this T cell receptor beta chain was seen a handful of times. The target antigen is unknown. Germline assignment: CDR1 MNHEY and CDR2 SVGAGI. The CDR3 totals 15 residues. Trimming pared 5 bases from V and 8 bases from J, leaving 21 bases between. These data come from a study of cytomegalovirus exposure and HLA in healthy donors. Whole-study results and caveats: The study dropped some indistinguishable V segments, TRBV6-2 and TRBV6-3 among them.

PCR amplification relied on 60 Vbeta primers (plus 13 Jbeta primers). Sequencing was performed with immunoSEQ multiplex PCR; in TCRdb, only in-frame clones are kept and a portion is missing. The table lists about 99,000 clones, around 82% of them singletons. What was sequenced was PBMCs. The receptor's source is a man aged 35-49 years in good health and CMV-seronegative. This chain uses TRBV6-5 with TRBJ1-2, with D perhaps TRBD1 (5 bases). The chain's CDR3 is CASSRGLSQGRGYTF. In nucleotides, the CDR3 is TGTGCCAGCAGTAGGGGCCTTTCGCAGGGTCGAGGCTACACCTTC.